This is a list of T cell receptor beta chains from one sample in a study of blood T cell repertoires in COVID-19. TCRdb keeps only in-frame clones here, not all; method: immunoSEQ multiplex PCR. This table has about 160,000 clones, about 80% appearing once. The sequenced sample consisted of peripheral blood. These receptors originate from an older man who had recovered from COVID-19. CDR3s include the opening cysteine and the closing phenylalanine or tryptophan. D genes are given only for firm matches. Expanded clones get a size class; other rows say once, few or many, or leave the size out.

>TRBD1|TRBV6-6|TRBJ2-7|.
TGTGCCAGCAGTTACCAGGGGGCCTACGAGCAGTACTTC
CASSYQGAYEQYF
>TRBD2|TRBV27|TRBJ2-7|.
TGTGCCAGCAGTTCGGGACTAGCGTACGAGCAGTACTTC
CASSSGLAYEQYF
>.|TRBV19|TRBJ1-5|.
TGTGCCAGTAGCCGAGTGGGGCAGGGGACCACCCGGGTCAACCAGCCCCAGCATTTT
CASSRVGQGTTRVNQPQHF
>.|TRBV5-1|TRBJ2-7|.
TGCGCCAGCAGCCTTGATGAGGACAGTAGGGCCTACGAGCAGTACTTC
CASSLDEDSRAYEQYF
>.|TRBV29-1|TRBJ2-3|once
TGCAGCGTTGAAGGCTCTAGCGCCTTCACAGATACGCAGTATTTT
CSVEGSSAFTDTQYF
>TRBD2|TRBV28|TRBJ2-7|.
TGTGCCATTGCTAGCGGGATGATAACCTACGAGCAGTACTTC
CAIASGMITYEQYF
>.|TRBV6-5|TRBJ1-3|.
TGTGCCAGCACAGGGCCTCCCTCTGGAAACACCATATATTTT
CASTGPPSGNTIYF
>TRBD2|TRBV2|TRBJ2-1|.
TGTGCCAGCAGAACCGGGACTAGCACCCACAATGAGCAGTTCTTC
CASRTGTSTHNEQFF
>TRBD1|TRBV11-2|TRBJ1-3|.
TGTGCCAGCAGCTTTTCAGCCACCGGGACAGGGCGGGGAAACACCATATATTTT
CASSFSATGTGRGNTIYF
>.|TRBV28|TRBJ2-1|.
TGTGCCAGCAGAGCCGCTAGCGAATACAATGAGCAGTTCTTC
CASRAASEYNEQFF
>.|TRBV19|TRBJ2-5|.
TGTGCCAGTAGTCCCCATGAGGGAATAGGAGAGACCCAGTACTTC
CASSPHEGIGETQYF
>.|TRBV28|TRBJ1-2|.
TGTGCCAGCAGTAATCTAAGGGACACCCATAACTATGGCTACACCTTC
CASSNLRDTHNYGYTF
>TRBD1|TRBV29-1|TRBJ2-2|.
TGCAGCGTCGGACAGGGGTATAACGGGGAGCTGTTTTTT
CSVGQGYNGELFF
>TRBD1|TRBV19|TRBJ1-1|.
TGTGCCAGTTCCGGACAGGGGGGATCTGAAGCTTTCTTT
CASSGQGGSEAFF
>.|TRBV19|TRBJ2-2|.
TGTGCCAGTAGTGGGACAGGGCTAGCGGGAGTAAGCGGGGAGCTGTTTTTT
CASSGTGLAGVSGELFF
>.|TRBV10-2|TRBJ1-1|.
TGCGCCAGCAGTGAGTTTGTAGGGAGGACTGAAGCTTTCTTT
CASSEFVGRTEAFF
>TRBD2|TRBV3-1/TRBV3-2|TRBJ2-6|.
TGTGCCAGCAGCCCCTCGGTCGGGGGACTAGCGGGAGTATCTGGGGCCAACGTCCTGACTTTC
CASSPSVGGLAGVSGANVLTF
>TRBD1|TRBV14|TRBJ1-1|.
TGTGCCAGCAGCCAAGCTCCTGTGGGACAGGGGAACACTGAAGCTTTCTTT
CASSQAPVGQGNTEAFF